The table lists the clone carrying this T cell receptor beta chain with many counts. V shed 6 bases and J 7 bases; nucleotides not matched to a gene: 6. CDR1 and CDR2 from the germline V gene are DFQATT and SNEGSKA (reference sequence). The CDR3 spans 12 residues. The record originates from a study of T cells in Graves' hyperthyroidism and ophthalmopathy. Amplified regions were TCR beta CDR3 sequences from RNA transcripts. The TCR CDR3 first-round RT-PCR relied on the HTBI primer set. TCRdb analysed the multiplex PCR reads with MiXCR anew, one entry per CDR3 protein. In the table there are 280,000 or so distinct CDR3 sequences, about 16% of which are singletons.

V is TRBV20-1 and J is TRBJ2-1; 7 bases fit TRBD2. This clonotype was sampled from a woman aged 45-65 years with Graves' hyperthyroidism that later progressed to Graves' ophthalmopathy. The specimen sequenced was blood. CDR3 loop: CSAPLARNEQFF. The CDR3 DNA follows: TGCAGTGCCCCACTAGCGCGGAATGAGCAGTTCTTC.